Below are 9 T cell receptor beta chains sequenced from a single sample in a study of blood T cell repertoires in COVID-19. Produced via immunoSEQ multiplex PCR; TCRdb's table is partial and in-frame only. The sample contains around 99,000 clones, 60% to 85% of which appear only once. Specimen: peripheral blood. The origin of the receptors is a human donor in a cohort sampled during active or convalescent COVID-19.

The sample holds many counts of this clone. The chain carries TRBV19 and TRBJ2-1; D remains unclear. CDR1 is LNHDA, CDR2 SQIVND, per germline (reference sequence). The CDR3 has 12 amino acids. V shed 3 bases and J shed 8 bases, with 8 bases lying between them. The CDR3 loop is CASSIDRDEQFF. The CDR3 DNA reads TGTGCCAGTAGTATTGATCGCGATGAGCAGTTCTTC. The variable domain in full, with the rest retrieved from reference TRBV19 and TRBJ2-1, is DGGITQSPKYLFRKEGQNVTLSCEQNLNHDAMYWYRQDPGQGLRLIYYSQIVNDFQKGDIAEGYSVSREKKESFPLTVTSAQKNPTAFYLCASSIDRDEQFFGPGTRLTVL.

This clone appeared many times. The chain links TRBV5-8 to TRBJ1-6; unclear D gene. Germline V CDR1 and CDR2: SGHTS, YDEGEE. The CDR3 is 14 residues long. V was clipped by 4 bases and J by 9 bases, with 14 bases between them. DNA of the CDR3: TGTGCCAGCAGCGCCGGGATCATGGGTTCACCCCTCCACTTT. It encodes CASSAGIMGSPLHF.

The rearrangement uses TRBV9 and TRBJ2-1, with no clear D. The germline V gene has CDR1 SGDLS and CDR2 YYNGEE. Trimming took 4 bases from V and 4 from J, leaving 12 bases between them. The length of the CDR3 is 14 residues. CDR3 loop: CASSPTTVYNEQFF. In nucleotides, the CDR3 is TGTGCCAGCAGCCCTACCACAGTATACAATGAGCAGTTCTTC.

The sample holds a few counts of this clone. The chain employs TRBV10-3 and TRBJ2-1; the match to TRBD1 covers 9 bases. CDR1 ENHRY and CDR2 SYGVKD come from the germline V gene. This CDR3 is 16 amino acids long. V shed 2 bases, J shed 3 bases, and the junction held 5 bases outside the gene matches. The CDR3 coding sequence is TGTGCCATCAGTGAGCCCGACAGGGGGATCTACAATGAGCAGTTCTTC. Translating it yields CAISEPDRGIYNEQFF.

The rearrangement uses TRBV15 and TRBJ2-1; D perhaps matches TRBD1 (5 bases). V dropped 0 bases and J dropped 7 bases, with 13 bases sitting between them. The germline V gene encodes CDR1 LNHNV and CDR2 YYDKDF (reference sequence). This CDR3 comprises 15 residues. The CDR3 loop is CATSRDRFTGNEQFF. In nucleotides, the CDR3 is TGTGCCACCAGCAGAGATCGGTTCACAGGTAATGAGCAGTTCTTC.

The V and J genes are TRBV6-5 and TRBJ1-3; D is unresolved. Per the germline V gene, CDR1 is MNHEY and CDR2 is SVGAGI. Trimming stripped 6 bases from V and 9 bases from J, with 21 bases between. This CDR3 contains 15 residues. Here the CDR3 reads CASSRSLETLGTIYF. CDR3 DNA sequence: TGTGCCAGCAGCCGCTCACTAGAGACGCTAGGCACCATATATTTT.

The rearrangement links TRBV6-4 to TRBJ1-1, with 7 bases aligning to TRBD1. This CDR3 is 15 amino acids long. V was clipped by 3 bases and J by 4 bases; unmatched bases: 8. CDR1 and CDR2 (germline): MRHNA, SNTAGT. CDR3 loop: CASSEQGSPGTEAFF. The CDR3 DNA sequence: TGTGCCAGCAGTGAACAGGGGAGCCCTGGCACTGAAGCTTTCTTT.

This clone was counted a single time. The chain recombines TRBV11-2 with TRBJ2-6; weak D call: TRBD1 (5 bases). The germline V and J ends were trimmed by 3 bases and 0 bases, with 12 bases remaining between them. The CDR3 totals 17 residues. CDR1 and CDR2 (germline): SGHAT, FQNNGV. The CDR3 sequence: CASSFYRLSSGANVLTF. In nucleotides, the CDR3 is TGTGCCAGCAGCTTCTACAGGTTGAGCTCTGGGGCCAACGTCCTGACTTTC.

The chain recombines TRBV27 with TRBJ2-7; 7 bases fit TRBD1. The CDR3 contains 14 residues. The germline CDR1 and CDR2 sequences are MNHEY and SMNVEV (reference sequence). After removal of 5 bases from V and 1 base from J, the junction contained 5 bases not matched to a gene. The DNA of the CDR3 is TGTGCCAGCAGTCGAACCAGGGGGTCCTACGAGCAGTACTTC. This translates into CASSRTRGSYEQYF.